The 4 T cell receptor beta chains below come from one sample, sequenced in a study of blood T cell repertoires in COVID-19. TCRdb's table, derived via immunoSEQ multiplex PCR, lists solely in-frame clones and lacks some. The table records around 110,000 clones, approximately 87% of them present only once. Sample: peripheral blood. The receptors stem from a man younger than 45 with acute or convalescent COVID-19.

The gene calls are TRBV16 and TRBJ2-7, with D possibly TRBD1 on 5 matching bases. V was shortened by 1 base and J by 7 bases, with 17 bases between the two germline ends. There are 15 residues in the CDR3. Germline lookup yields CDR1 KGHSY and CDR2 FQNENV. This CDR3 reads CASSQWGGTTVEQYV. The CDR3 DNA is TGTGCCAGCAGCCAATGGGGCGGAACTACGGTAGAGCAGTACGTC.

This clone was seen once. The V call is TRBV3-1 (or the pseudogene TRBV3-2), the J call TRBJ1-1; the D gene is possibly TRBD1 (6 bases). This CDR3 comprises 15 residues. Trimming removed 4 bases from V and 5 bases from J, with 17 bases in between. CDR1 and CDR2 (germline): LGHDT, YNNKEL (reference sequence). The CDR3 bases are TGTGCCAGCAGCCGGGGTCGACAGGCGGGTACTGAAGCTTTCTTT. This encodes CASSRGRQAGTEAFF.

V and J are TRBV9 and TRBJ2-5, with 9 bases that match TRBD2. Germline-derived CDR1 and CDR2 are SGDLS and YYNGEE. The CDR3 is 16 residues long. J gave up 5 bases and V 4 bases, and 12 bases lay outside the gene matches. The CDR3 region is CASSPAGAGGRETQYF. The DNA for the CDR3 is TGTGCCAGCAGCCCAGCCGGAGCGGGGGGTAGGGAGACCCAGTACTTC.

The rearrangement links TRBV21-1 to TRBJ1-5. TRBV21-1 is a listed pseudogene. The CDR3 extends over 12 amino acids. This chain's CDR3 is CAIARVNQPQHF. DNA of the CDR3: TGTGCCATCGCGAGGGTCAATCAGCCCCAGCATTTT.